The 15 T cell receptor beta chains given below trace back to one sample, sequenced in a study of shared clonotypes between healthy human individuals. Clones were read by immunoSEQ multiplex PCR, and TCRdb kept only the in-frame ones, dropping some. In the table there are some 2.1 million clones, just over 90% of which are singletons. Naive CD8 cells lacked CD45RO, underwent positive selection for CCR7 and left out terminally differentiated effector memory CD45RA+ cells. Sample: naive CD8+ T cells from PBMCs. The receptors here all came from a man aged 18 to 29 in good health. Some clones in this sample may be carry-over from other donors' samples.

The V gene is TRBV4-2, the J gene TRBJ2-7; TRBD2 matches at 8 bases. Trimming at V came to 3 bases and at J to 3 bases, leaving 7 bases not matched to a gene. Germline-derived CDR1 and CDR2 are LGHNA and YNFKEQ. The CDR3 contains 15 residues. DNA for the CDR3: TGTGCCAGCAGCCAGTTAGCGGGGATTATCTACGAGCAGTACTTC. It translates to CASSQLAGIIYEQYF.

The chain recombines TRBV12-5 with TRBJ2-3; D uncertain. CDR3 length equals 13 residues. Trimming stripped 6 bases from V and 2 bases from J, with 9 bases between. CDR1 is LGHNT and CDR2 is FRNRAP in the germline V gene. DNA for the CDR3: TGTGCTAGTGGCCACCAACCCACAGATACGCAGTATTTT. This encodes CASGHQPTDTQYF.

The genes are TRBV11-2 and TRBJ2-5, with D maybe TRBD1 (5 bases). The CDR3 has 15 amino acids. Trimming stripped 5 bases from V and 1 base from J, with 14 bases between. Germline-derived CDR1 and CDR2 are SGHAT and FQNNGV. Here the CDR3 DNA reads TGTGCCAGCAGCCTCATCACGGACACCCAAGAGACCCAGTACTTC. Protein product: CASSLITDTQETQYF.

This rearrangement joins TRBV19 to TRBJ1-1, with D perhaps TRBD1 (5 bases). The V end was cut by 3 bases, the J end by 5 bases, with 13 bases between. The CDR3 contains 14 residues. Germline CDR1 and CDR2: LNHDA and SQIVND (reference sequence). The CDR3 DNA reads as TGTGCCAGTAGTATGAAGGGGATGGGTACTGAAGCTTTCTTT. This translates into CASSMKGMGTEAFF.

The DNA of the CDR3 is TGTGCCAGCACCGTCCGGGCCGGACAGGAAAAACTGTTTTTT. Amino acid sequence: CASTVRAGQEKLFF. The chain links TRBV27 to TRBJ1-4; the D gene is possibly TRBD1 (6 bases). CDR1 MNHEY and CDR2 SMNVEV come from the germline V gene (reference sequence). The CDR3 has 14 residues. Trimming cost V 7 bases and J 8 bases, with 17 bases left between them.

The chain combines TRBV30 with TRBJ2-2; 10 bases map to TRBD2. Per germline, CDR1 GTSNPN and CDR2 SVGIG (reference sequence). Trimming took 3 bases from V and 0 from J; bases not matched to a gene: 16. The CDR3 runs 20 residues. CDR3 coding DNA: TGTGCCTGGAGCCCAGGCCCGGGACTAGCGCTGGGTACGAACACCGGGGAGCTGTTTTTT. It translates to CAWSPGPGLALGTNTGELFF.

In nucleotides, the CDR3 is TGTGCCAGCAGCGGCCCTTTCGGACGGAGCTCCTACGAGCAGTACTTC. It yields the protein CASSGPFGRSSYEQYF. The V gene is TRBV28, the J gene TRBJ2-7; D is ambiguous. There are 16 residues in the CDR3. Trimming shortened V by 6 bases and J by 0 bases, and 18 bases separated the two germline ends. Looked up from germline, CDR1 is MDHEN and CDR2 is SYDVKM.

CDR3 loop: CASPVQNYGYTF. Written as DNA, the CDR3 is TGTGCCAGCCCGGTACAAAACTATGGCTACACCTTC. The rearrangement links TRBV28 to TRBJ1-2; D is undetermined. The V gene's germline CDR1 is MDHEN and CDR2 SYDVKM. The CDR3 runs to 12 residues. V lost 8 bases and J lost 2, with 9 bases in between.

The chain couples TRBV6-4 to TRBJ2-7; D is ambiguous. Per the germline V gene, CDR1 is MRHNA and CDR2 is SNTAGT. Trimming took 7 bases from V and 0 from J, leaving 19 bases between them. CDR3 length: 16 amino acids. CDR3 nucleotides: TGTGCCAGCACCACATTCTCTCCACTGAGCTCCTACGAGCAGTACTTC. Encoded protein: CASTTFSPLSSYEQYF.

The V and J genes are TRBV27 and TRBJ2-5; 14 bases align to TRBD2. CDR1 is MNHEY, CDR2 SMNVEV, per germline (reference sequence). After removal of 6 bases from V and 1 base from J, the junction contained 4 bases not matched to a gene. The CDR3 length is 16 residues. CDR3 DNA: TGTGCCAGCAGCGGACTAGCGGGGGGATTCCAAGAGACCCAGTACTTC. Protein: CASSGLAGGFQETQYF.

This clone appeared a single time. V and J are TRBV15 and TRBJ1-4, with TRBD1 as a possible D gene (5 bases). This CDR3 comprises 14 residues. Germline CDR1 is LNHNV and CDR2 is YYDKDF (reference sequence). V lost 2 bases and J lost 3, with 7 bases in between. The CDR3: CATSRRQPNEKLFF. The CDR3 region has the DNA TGTGCCACCAGCAGAAGACAGCCTAATGAAAAACTGTTTTTT.

The V and J genes are TRBV2 and TRBJ1-5; possible D gene TRBD1, 5 bases. Trimming pared 6 bases from V and 7 bases from J, leaving 16 bases between. This CDR3 contains 14 residues. The germline V gene has CDR1 SNHLY and CDR2 FYNNEI. The CDR3 region has the DNA TGTGCCAGCAGGGCAGGGAGGCGGGAGCAGCCCCAGCATTTT. Translating gives CASRAGRREQPQHF.

The CDR3 nucleotides read TGTGCCAGCAGTCTTATGATCGGGATTCAGTACTTC. It is translated as CASSLMIGIQYF. The chain joins TRBV6-1 to TRBJ2-4, with unresolved D. V lost 5 bases and J lost 10, with 12 bases in between. This CDR3 spans 12 amino acids. Looked up from germline, CDR1 is MNHNS and CDR2 is SASEGT.

V gene TRBV2 combines with J gene TRBJ2-7; D is ambiguous. Germline assignment: CDR1 SNHLY and CDR2 FYNNEI. Trimming took 2 bases from V and 7 from J, leaving 12 bases between them. CDR3 length equals 13 residues. CDR3 loop: CASSEFRSREQYF. In DNA form, the CDR3 reads TGTGCCAGCAGTGAATTCAGGTCCCGGGAGCAGTACTTC.

The table lists this clone with a few counts. The sample contains more than one DNA sequence encoding this CDR3. The chain couples TRBV28 to TRBJ1-5; D not resolved. The CDR3 has 11 amino acids. Germline CDR1 is MDHEN and CDR2 is SYDVKM. V was trimmed by 2 bases and J by 6 bases, leaving 2 bases between them. DNA of the CDR3: TGTGCCAGCAGTTTAAGTCAGCCCCAGCATTTT. This encodes CASSLSQPQHF.